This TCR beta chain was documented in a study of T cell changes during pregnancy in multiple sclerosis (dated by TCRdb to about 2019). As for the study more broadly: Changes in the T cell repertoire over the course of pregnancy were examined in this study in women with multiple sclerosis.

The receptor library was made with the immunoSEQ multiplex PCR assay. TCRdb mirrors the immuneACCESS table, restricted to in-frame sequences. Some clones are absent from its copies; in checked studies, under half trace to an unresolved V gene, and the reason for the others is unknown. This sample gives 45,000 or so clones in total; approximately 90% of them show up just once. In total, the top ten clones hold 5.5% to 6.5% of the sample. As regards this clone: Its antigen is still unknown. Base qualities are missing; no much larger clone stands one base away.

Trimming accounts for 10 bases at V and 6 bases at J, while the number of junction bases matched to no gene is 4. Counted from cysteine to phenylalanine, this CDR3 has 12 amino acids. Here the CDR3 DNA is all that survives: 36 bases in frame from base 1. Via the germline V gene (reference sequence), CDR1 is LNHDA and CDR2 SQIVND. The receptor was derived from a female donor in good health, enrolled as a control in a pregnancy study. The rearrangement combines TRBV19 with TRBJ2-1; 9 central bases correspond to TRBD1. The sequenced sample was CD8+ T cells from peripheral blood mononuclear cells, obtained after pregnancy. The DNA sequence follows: TGTGCCACCCGACAGGGGGGCAATGAGCAGTTCTTC. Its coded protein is CATRQGGNEQFF.